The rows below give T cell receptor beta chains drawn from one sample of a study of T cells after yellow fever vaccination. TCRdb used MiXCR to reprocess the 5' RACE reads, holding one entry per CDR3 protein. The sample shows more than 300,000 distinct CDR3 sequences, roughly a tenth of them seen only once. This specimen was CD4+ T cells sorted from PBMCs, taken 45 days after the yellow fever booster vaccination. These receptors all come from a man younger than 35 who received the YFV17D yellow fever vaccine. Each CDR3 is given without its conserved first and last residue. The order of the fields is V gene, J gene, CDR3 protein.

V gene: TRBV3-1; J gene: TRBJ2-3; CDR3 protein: ASSFSGTSYPDTQY
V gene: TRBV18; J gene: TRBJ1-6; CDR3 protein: ASSPTSGEGSYNSPLH
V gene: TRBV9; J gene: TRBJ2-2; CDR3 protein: ASSLGQAFFSTGELF
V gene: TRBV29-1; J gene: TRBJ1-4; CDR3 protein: SVSATQGEKLF
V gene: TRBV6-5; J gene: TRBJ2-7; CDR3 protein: ASSYNGGSEQY
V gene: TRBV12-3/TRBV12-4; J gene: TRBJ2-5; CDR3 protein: ASSLSQGGETQY
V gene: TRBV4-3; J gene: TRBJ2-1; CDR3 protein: ASSQVTGGYNEQF
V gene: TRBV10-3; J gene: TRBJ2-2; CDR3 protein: AISTGGVGTGELF
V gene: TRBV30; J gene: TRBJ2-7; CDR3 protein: AWSRGFEQY
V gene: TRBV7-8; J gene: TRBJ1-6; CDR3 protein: ASSGDSQGNSPLH
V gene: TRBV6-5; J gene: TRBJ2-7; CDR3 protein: ASSYSLGTGLSYEQY
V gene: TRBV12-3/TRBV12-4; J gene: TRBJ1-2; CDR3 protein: ASSWRISPYGYT
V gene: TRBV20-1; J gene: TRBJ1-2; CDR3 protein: SAPGQGALGGYT
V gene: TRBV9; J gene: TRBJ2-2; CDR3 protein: ASSVQGPTGELF
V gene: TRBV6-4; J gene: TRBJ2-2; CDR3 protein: ASSDDEENGELF
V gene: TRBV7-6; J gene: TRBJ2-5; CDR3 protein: ASSFETTTARAQY